The present T cell receptor (beta chain) was sequenced within a study of OX40 agonist ivuxolimab in advanced cancers. Study at large: It was ivuxolimab, an agonistic anti-OX40 (CD134) antibody, that patients were treated with.

Study-wide findings and caveats: At 0.1 to 3.0 mg/kg and by week 6, CD4+ and CD8+ T cells in the blood had expanded clonally.

To note about this clone: Its antigen is unknown.

Here immunoSEQ multiplex PCR was the method, and the copy in TCRdb shows in-frame clones only, minus some. The data contain around 64,000 clones, 80% to 95% of them singletons. This material consisted of CD4+ or CD8+ T cells sorted from blood, taken in a trial of the OX40 agonist ivuxolimab. The clonotype was recovered from an adult with an advanced solid tumor such as melanoma, head and neck, liver or kidney cancer.

CDR3 nucleotide sequence: TGTGCCAGCAGCCCAGCTACCCGGGACTACGAGCAGTACTTC. Its translation: CASSPATRDYEQYF. The chain combines TRBV9 with TRBJ2-7; tentative D call: TRBD2 (5 bases). The CDR3 loop spans 14 amino acids. CDR1 SGDLS and CDR2 YYNGEE come from the germline V gene. Trimming removed 4 bases at V and 3 bases at J, with 14 bases between.